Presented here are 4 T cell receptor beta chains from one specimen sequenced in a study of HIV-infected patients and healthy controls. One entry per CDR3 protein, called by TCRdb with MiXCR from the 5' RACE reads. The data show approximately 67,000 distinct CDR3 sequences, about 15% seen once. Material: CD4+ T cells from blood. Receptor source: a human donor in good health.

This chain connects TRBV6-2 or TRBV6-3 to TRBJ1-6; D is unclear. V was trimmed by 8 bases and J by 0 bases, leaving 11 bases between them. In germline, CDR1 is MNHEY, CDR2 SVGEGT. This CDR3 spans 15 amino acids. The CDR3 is CASRISSSYNSPLHF. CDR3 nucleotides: TGTGCCAGCCGGATTTCCAGCTCCTATAATTCACCCCTCCACTTT.

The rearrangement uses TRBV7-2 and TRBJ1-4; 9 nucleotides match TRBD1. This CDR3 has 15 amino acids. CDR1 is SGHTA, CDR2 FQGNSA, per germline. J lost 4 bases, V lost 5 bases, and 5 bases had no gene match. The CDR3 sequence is CASSGQGLSNEKLFF. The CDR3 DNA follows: TGTGCCAGCAGCGGACAGGGGCTCAGTAATGAAAAACTGTTTTTT. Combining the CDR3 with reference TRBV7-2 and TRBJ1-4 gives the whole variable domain GAGVSQSPSNKVTEKGKDVELRCDPISGHTALYWYRQSLGQGLEFLIYFQGNSAPDKSGLPSDRFSAERTGGSVSTLTIQRTQQEDSAVYLCASSGQGLSNEKLFFGSGTQLSVL.

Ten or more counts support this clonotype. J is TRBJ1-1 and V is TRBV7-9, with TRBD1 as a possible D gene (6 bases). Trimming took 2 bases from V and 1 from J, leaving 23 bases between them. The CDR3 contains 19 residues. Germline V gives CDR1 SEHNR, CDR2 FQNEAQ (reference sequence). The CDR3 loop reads CASSLSTTGFSQRNTEAFF. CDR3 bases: TGTGCCAGCAGCTTAAGTACCACAGGGTTTTCACAACGGAACACTGAAGCTTTCTTT.

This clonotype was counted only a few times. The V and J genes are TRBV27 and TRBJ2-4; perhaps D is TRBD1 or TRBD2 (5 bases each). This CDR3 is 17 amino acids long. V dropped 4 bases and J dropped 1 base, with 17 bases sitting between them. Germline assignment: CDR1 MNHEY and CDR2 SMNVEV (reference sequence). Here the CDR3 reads CASSSPTQEGAKNIQYF. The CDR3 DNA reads TGTGCCAGCAGTTCCCCGACCCAAGAGGGGGCCAAAAACATTCAGTACTTC.